These T cell receptor beta chains were read from a single sample in a study of Ad26.COV2.S vaccination and SARS-CoV-2 variants. This table comes from immunoSEQ multiplex PCR, and its TCRdb copy is limited to in-frame clones, with some not included. The data hold roughly 700,000 clones, with approximately 88% observed a single time. Sequencing was performed on peripheral blood, taken in a trial of Ad26.COV2.S vaccine versus placebo. The receptors here all came from a person aged 18-60 years who received the Ad26.COV2.S COVID-19 vaccine or a placebo. Both conserved end residues are part of each CDR3. Fields, in order: J gene, V gene, clone size, D gene, CDR3 protein, CDR3 DNA. D genes are given only for firm matches. Only some rows state a clone size, as once, few, many or a class for expanded clones.

j_gene: TRBJ2-1; v_gene: TRBV5-1; abundance: once; d_gene: NA; CDR3aa: CASSWGGGVNEQFF; CDR3nt: TGCGCCAGCAGCTGGGGAGGCGGGGTAAATGAGCAGTTCTTC
j_gene: TRBJ2-7; v_gene: TRBV5-4; abundance: NA; d_gene: NA; CDR3aa: CASSPKQGTGTYEQYF; CDR3nt: TGTGCCAGCAGCCCTAAGCAGGGTACAGGAACCTACGAGCAGTACTTC
j_gene: TRBJ2-2; v_gene: TRBV20-1; abundance: once; d_gene: NA; CDR3aa: CSAWGPGELFF; CDR3nt: TGCAGTGCGTGGGGACCCGGGGAGCTGTTTTTT
j_gene: TRBJ1-3; v_gene: TRBV18; abundance: NA; d_gene: NA; CDR3aa: CASSHWTDPNTIYF; CDR3nt: TGTGCCAGCTCACACTGGACCGACCCTAACACCATATATTTT
j_gene: TRBJ1-1; v_gene: TRBV15; abundance: once; d_gene: NA; CDR3aa: CATSSNDRHTTEAFF; CDR3nt: TGTGCCACCAGCAGCAACGACAGGCACACCACTGAAGCTTTCTTT
j_gene: TRBJ2-5; v_gene: TRBV30; abundance: once; d_gene: NA; CDR3aa: CAWSRQETQYF; CDR3nt: TGTGCCTGGAGCCGGCAAGAGACCCAGTACTTC
j_gene: TRBJ2-7; v_gene: TRBV7-6; abundance: NA; d_gene: NA; CDR3aa: CASSLGDSRSYEQYF; CDR3nt: TGTGCCAGCAGCTTAGGGGACTCCCGCTCCTACGAGCAGTACTTC
j_gene: TRBJ2-2; v_gene: TRBV3-1/TRBV3-2; abundance: NA; d_gene: NA; CDR3aa: CASSQEQKGTGELFF; CDR3nt: TGTGCCAGCAGCCAAGAGCAGAAGGGGACCGGGGAGCTGTTTTTT
j_gene: TRBJ2-2; v_gene: TRBV25-1; abundance: NA; d_gene: TRBD1; CDR3aa: CASSVTGTNTGELFF; CDR3nt: TGTGCCAGCAGTGTGACAGGGACAAACACCGGGGAGCTGTTTTTT
j_gene: TRBJ2-2; v_gene: TRBV5-1; abundance: once; d_gene: NA; CDR3aa: CASSQGTLNTGELFF; CDR3nt: TGCGCCAGCAGCCAAGGGACACTAAACACCGGGGAGCTGTTTTTT
j_gene: TRBJ2-7; v_gene: TRBV5-1; abundance: NA; d_gene: NA; CDR3aa: CASSLFPGDSSYEQYF; CDR3nt: TGCGCCAGCAGCTTGTTCCCCGGGGATAGTTCCTACGAGCAGTACTTC
j_gene: TRBJ1-1; v_gene: TRBV6-5; abundance: few; d_gene: NA; CDR3aa: CASSYRMGNVEAFF; CDR3nt: TGTGCCAGCAGTTACCGCATGGGGAACGTTGAAGCTTTCTTT
j_gene: TRBJ2-7; v_gene: TRBV12-3/TRBV12-4; abundance: NA; d_gene: NA; CDR3aa: CASSLGPFLYF; CDR3nt: TGTGCCAGCAGTCTGGGACCGTTCCTGTACTTC
j_gene: TRBJ2-5; v_gene: TRBV15; abundance: NA; d_gene: TRBD1; CDR3aa: CATSRDQGVSGETQYF; CDR3nt: TGTGCCACCAGCAGAGATCAGGGGGTCTCGGGGGAGACCCAGTACTTC
j_gene: TRBJ2-5; v_gene: TRBV5-8; abundance: NA; d_gene: NA; CDR3aa: CASSLRGDETQYF; CDR3nt: TGTGCCAGCAGCTTACGGGGAGACGAGACCCAGTACTTC
j_gene: TRBJ2-3; v_gene: TRBV14; abundance: NA; d_gene: NA; CDR3aa: CASSPRAGASTDTQYF; CDR3nt: TGTGCCAGCAGCCCCCGCGCAGGGGCGAGCACAGATACGCAGTATTTT
j_gene: TRBJ2-1; v_gene: TRBV11-2; abundance: NA; d_gene: NA; CDR3aa: CASSFPGLYNEQFF; CDR3nt: TGTGCCAGCAGCTTCCCGGGACTCTACAATGAGCAGTTCTTC
j_gene: TRBJ2-7; v_gene: TRBV18; abundance: NA; d_gene: TRBD1; CDR3aa: CASSARDSSYEQYF; CDR3nt: TGTGCCAGCTCAGCCCGGGACAGCTCCTACGAGCAGTACTTC
j_gene: TRBJ2-1; v_gene: TRBV24-1; abundance: NA; d_gene: TRBD2; CDR3aa: CATSDWGTSGSEQFF; CDR3nt: TGTGCCACCAGTGATTGGGGGACTAGCGGAAGTGAGCAGTTCTTC
j_gene: TRBJ1-1; v_gene: TRBV19; abundance: NA; d_gene: NA; CDR3aa: CASRRAGNMNTEAFF; CDR3nt: TGTGCCAGTAGGAGGGCAGGCAATATGAACACTGAAGCTTTCTTT
j_gene: TRBJ2-2; v_gene: TRBV12-5; abundance: few; d_gene: NA; CDR3aa: CASGLINTGELFF; CDR3nt: TGTGCTAGTGGTTTGATTAACACCGGGGAGCTGTTTTTT
j_gene: TRBJ2-6; v_gene: TRBV21-1; abundance: NA; d_gene: NA; CDR3aa: CASSKDLPNYGGGANVLTF; CDR3nt: TGTGCCAGCAGCAAAGACCTACCCAACTACGGGGGTGGGGCCAACGTCCTGACTTTC
j_gene: TRBJ2-1; v_gene: TRBV4-1; abundance: NA; d_gene: NA; CDR3aa: CASSQESEAAGNNEQFF; CDR3nt: TGCGCCAGCAGCCAAGAAAGTGAGGCAGCAGGGAACAATGAGCAGTTCTTC
j_gene: TRBJ2-1; v_gene: TRBV27; abundance: NA; d_gene: NA; CDR3aa: CASSSLGTHGSYNEQFF; CDR3nt: TGTGCCAGCAGTTCTTTGGGTACACATGGATCCTACAATGAGCAGTTCTTC
j_gene: TRBJ2-2; v_gene: TRBV29-1; abundance: NA; d_gene: NA; CDR3aa: CSVVGLANTGELFF; CDR3nt: TGCAGCGTTGTCGGGCTAGCGAACACCGGGGAGCTGTTTTTT
j_gene: TRBJ2-7; v_gene: TRBV3-1/TRBV3-2; abundance: once; d_gene: NA; CDR3aa: CASSQGGLYEQYF; CDR3nt: TGTGCCAGCAGCCAAGGAGGCCTCTACGAGCAGTACTTC
j_gene: TRBJ2-2; v_gene: TRBV7-9; abundance: NA; d_gene: NA; CDR3aa: CASSLAQGRDTGELFF; CDR3nt: TGTGCCAGCAGCTTAGCGCAGGGACGGGACACCGGGGAGCTGTTTTTT
j_gene: TRBJ2-7; v_gene: TRBV7-9; abundance: NA; d_gene: TRBD1; CDR3aa: CASRPDRSSYEQYF; CDR3nt: TGTGCCAGCAGACCGGACAGGAGCTCCTACGAGCAGTACTTC
j_gene: TRBJ2-1; v_gene: TRBV6-2/TRBV6-3; abundance: NA; d_gene: NA; CDR3aa: CASSGDPEQFF; CDR3nt: TGTGCCAGCAGTGGAGATCCCGAGCAGTTCTTC
j_gene: TRBJ2-1; v_gene: TRBV24-1; abundance: NA; d_gene: NA; CDR3aa: CATSEAEQFF; CDR3nt: TGTGCCACCAGTGAGGCTGAGCAGTTCTTC
j_gene: TRBJ2-5; v_gene: TRBV7-2; abundance: NA; d_gene: TRBD1; CDR3aa: CASSWGQRETQYF; CDR3nt: TGTGCCAGCAGCTGGGGACAGCGGGAGACCCAGTACTTC
j_gene: TRBJ1-2; v_gene: TRBV6-5; abundance: NA; d_gene: NA; CDR3aa: CASSYSRGPNYGYTF; CDR3nt: TGTGCCAGCAGTTACTCGCGGGGACCTAACTATGGCTACACCTTC
j_gene: TRBJ2-1; v_gene: TRBV2; abundance: few; d_gene: NA; CDR3aa: CASRPDREGIMRFF; CDR3nt: TGTGCCAGCAGACCAGACAGGGAGGGTATTATGAGGTTCTTC
j_gene: TRBJ1-3; v_gene: TRBV10-3; abundance: NA; d_gene: NA; CDR3aa: CAIGQNIGNTIYF; CDR3nt: TGTGCCATCGGACAGAATATTGGAAACACCATATATTTT
j_gene: TRBJ2-7; v_gene: TRBV2; abundance: NA; d_gene: TRBD1; CDR3aa: CASSLDRVSYEQYF; CDR3nt: TGTGCCAGCAGCCTAGACAGGGTCTCCTACGAGCAGTACTTC
j_gene: TRBJ2-7; v_gene: TRBV24-1; abundance: once; d_gene: NA; CDR3aa: CATSDPPDYEQYF; CDR3nt: TGTGCCACCAGTGATCCCCCGGACTACGAGCAGTACTTC
j_gene: TRBJ2-7; v_gene: TRBV20-1; abundance: NA; d_gene: TRBD1; CDR3aa: CSASGSLGQAYEQYF; CDR3nt: TGCAGTGCTAGTGGCTCTCTCGGACAGGCCTACGAGCAGTACTTC
j_gene: TRBJ2-2; v_gene: TRBV19; abundance: NA; d_gene: TRBD1; CDR3aa: CASTGQGNTGELFF; CDR3nt: TGTGCCAGTACGGGACAGGGGAACACCGGGGAGCTGTTTTTT
j_gene: TRBJ2-1; v_gene: TRBV3-1/TRBV3-2; abundance: NA; d_gene: TRBD2; CDR3aa: CASSPGLAGVSEQFF; CDR3nt: TGTGCCAGCAGCCCCGGACTAGCGGGAGTCAGTGAGCAGTTCTTC
j_gene: TRBJ2-1; v_gene: TRBV18; abundance: NA; d_gene: TRBD2; CDR3aa: CASSRGLAGDNEQFF; CDR3nt: TGTGCCAGCTCACGGGGACTAGCGGGGGACAATGAGCAGTTCTTC
j_gene: TRBJ2-1; v_gene: TRBV2; abundance: NA; d_gene: NA; CDR3aa: CASSERWDFNEQFF; CDR3nt: TGTGCCAGCAGTGAGCGATGGGACTTCAATGAGCAGTTCTTC
j_gene: TRBJ1-4; v_gene: TRBV4-3; abundance: once; d_gene: NA; CDR3aa: CASSQDVFAATNEKLFF; CDR3nt: TGCGCCAGCAGCCAAGATGTTTTTGCCGCAACTAATGAAAAACTGTTTTTT
j_gene: TRBJ2-7; v_gene: TRBV10-1; abundance: few; d_gene: TRBD1; CDR3aa: CASSPPGTGLYEQYF; CDR3nt: TGCGCCAGCAGTCCCCCCGGGACAGGACTCTACGAGCAGTACTTC
j_gene: TRBJ1-1; v_gene: TRBV5-1; abundance: once; d_gene: TRBD1; CDR3aa: CASSLSWDSRTEAFF; CDR3nt: TGCGCCAGCAGCTTGTCGTGGGACAGTCGGACTGAAGCTTTCTTT
j_gene: TRBJ2-1; v_gene: TRBV19; abundance: once; d_gene: TRBD2; CDR3aa: CASSTLAGGYNEQFF; CDR3nt: TGTGCCAGTAGTACTCTAGCGGGGGGCTACAATGAGCAGTTCTTC
j_gene: TRBJ2-5; v_gene: TRBV27; abundance: NA; d_gene: TRBD2; CDR3aa: CASSPGGETQYF; CDR3nt: TGTGCCAGCAGCCCGGGGGGGGAGACCCAGTACTTC
j_gene: TRBJ2-2; v_gene: TRBV3-1/TRBV3-2; abundance: NA; d_gene: NA; CDR3aa: CASRTLKTTGELFF; CDR3nt: TGTGCCAGCAGAACCCTAAAGACCACCGGGGAGCTGTTTTTT
j_gene: TRBJ1-1; v_gene: TRBV5-1; abundance: NA; d_gene: TRBD1; CDR3aa: CASSSTGVVPNEAFF; CDR3nt: TGCGCCAGCAGCTCTACAGGGGTCGTCCCCAATGAAGCTTTCTTT
j_gene: TRBJ2-5; v_gene: TRBV18; abundance: NA; d_gene: TRBD2; CDR3aa: CASSPPGLAEETQYF; CDR3nt: TGTGCCAGCTCCCCCCCGGGACTAGCGGAAGAGACCCAGTACTTC
j_gene: TRBJ2-1; v_gene: TRBV27; abundance: NA; d_gene: TRBD1; CDR3aa: CASSTDRVSYNEQFF; CDR3nt: TGTGCCAGCAGTACGGACAGGGTGTCCTACAATGAGCAGTTCTTC
j_gene: TRBJ2-7; v_gene: TRBV5-1; abundance: NA; d_gene: TRBD1; CDR3aa: CASSLVGQRDYEQYF; CDR3nt: TGCGCCAGCAGCTTGGTGGGACAGAGAGACTACGAGCAGTACTTC
j_gene: TRBJ2-3; v_gene: TRBV11-2; abundance: NA; d_gene: NA; CDR3aa: CASSSVVNTQYF; CDR3nt: TGTGCCAGCAGCTCGGTCGTTAATACGCAGTATTTT
j_gene: TRBJ1-1; v_gene: TRBV6-6; abundance: once; d_gene: NA; CDR3aa: CASSPRTSTEAFF; CDR3nt: TGTGCCAGCAGTCCACGTACGAGCACTGAAGCTTTCTTT
j_gene: TRBJ2-6; v_gene: TRBV10-1; abundance: NA; d_gene: NA; CDR3aa: CASSDPRGSGANVLTF; CDR3nt: TGCGCCAGCAGTGACCCCCGGGGGTCTGGGGCCAACGTCCTGACTTTC
j_gene: TRBJ1-5; v_gene: TRBV19; abundance: NA; d_gene: TRBD1; CDR3aa: CASSMTGNNQPQHF; CDR3nt: TGTGCCAGTAGTATGACAGGGAACAATCAGCCCCAGCATTTT